This TCR beta chain is from a study of blood T cell repertoires in COVID-19. The CDR3 sequence is 16 residues long. CDR1 SGHVS and CDR2 FNYEAQ come from the germline V gene. V lost 4 bases, J lost 7 bases, and 10 bases stayed unmatched. Here immunoSEQ multiplex PCR was the method, and the copy in TCRdb shows in-frame clones only, minus some. The table lists about 380,000 clones, 88% of them singletons. Sequences were obtained from PBMCs or T cells enriched from blood (not recorded which). V and J are TRBV7-6 and TRBJ1-6; 7 bases line up with TRBD1. The sequence derives from a young woman who had recovered from COVID-19. Written as DNA, the CDR3 is TGTGCCAGCAGCTCGTCCGGGACAGTGAGAAATTCACCCCTCCACTTT. Residues: CASSSSGTVRNSPLHF.